This is a list of T cell receptor beta chains from one sample in a study of identical twins. TCRdb analysed the 5' RACE reads with MiXCR anew, one entry per CDR3 protein. The sample consists of 1.5 million to 2 million distinct CDR3 sequences, roughly a third of them appearing once. Sample: cord blood. These receptors all stem from a newborn girl in good health. Both conserved end residues are part of each CDR3. A D gene is named only where the DNA matches it firmly. Rows give clone size only sometimes, using once, few, many, or a class for an expanded clone.

j_gene,abundance,d_gene,v_gene,CDR3aa,CDR3nt
TRBJ2-7,-,-,TRBV10-2,CASSESWWNYEQYF,TGCGCCAGCAGTGAGTCGTGGTGGAACTACGAGCAGTACTTC
TRBJ1-2,-,-,TRBV21-1,CASCLRDGYTF,TGTGCCAGCTGTCTAAGGGACGGCTACACCTTC
TRBJ1-1,-,-,TRBV2,CASTKADTEAFF,TGTGCCAGTACCAAGGCGGACACTGAAGCTTTCTTT
TRBJ2-5,-,-,TRBV7-2,CASSLPGTSQETQYF,TGTGCCAGCAGCCTCCCCGGGACTTCTCAAGAGACCCAGTACTTC
TRBJ2-1,many,-,TRBV29-1,CSVHREVFYNEQFF,TGCAGCGTTCACCGGGAAGTCTTCTACAATGAGCAGTTCTTC
TRBJ2-3,few,-,TRBV6-5,CASSYTSGGAHSTDTQYF,TGTGCCAGCAGTTACACGTCCGGGGGCGCCCATAGCACAGATACGCAGTATTTT
TRBJ2-3,few,-,TRBV9,CASSATGTISTDTQYF,TGTGCCAGCAGCGCAACCGGGACCATTAGCACAGATACGCAGTATTTT
TRBJ1-4,few,-,TRBV11-2,CASSLVMGANEKLFF,TGTGCCAGCAGCTTAGTCATGGGGGCTAATGAAAAACTGTTTTTT
TRBJ2-7,few,-,TRBV14,CASSHKTRTYEQYF,TGTGCCAGCAGCCACAAGACTAGGACCTACGAGCAGTACTTC
TRBJ2-4,-,TRBD1,TRBV20-1,CSAGTGGLAKNIQYF,TGCAGTGCTGGGACAGGGGGGTTAGCCAAAAACATTCAGTACTTC
TRBJ2-3,-,TRBD2,TRBV3-1,CASSPRGVSTDTQYF,TGTGCCAGCAGCCCGCGGGGGGTAAGCACAGATACGCAGTATTTT
TRBJ1-1,few,TRBD1,TRBV20-1,CSAQDRGQTEAFF,TGCAGTGCACAAGACAGGGGTCAAACTGAAGCTTTCTTT
TRBJ2-1,few,-,TRBV12-3/TRBV12-4,CASTMTGNNEQFF,TGTGCCAGCACCATGACAGGCAACAATGAGCAGTTCTTC
TRBJ2-1,few,-,TRBV28,CASSPMSLGPYNEQFF,TGTGCCAGCAGCCCCATGAGTCTGGGACCCTACAATGAGCAGTTCTTC
TRBJ1-5,many,-,TRBV29-1,CSVGSRGNQPQHF,TGCAGCGTTGGTAGTCGGGGTAATCAGCCCCAGCATTTT
TRBJ1-2,few,-,TRBV20-1,CSARDREGRNYGYTF,TGCAGTGCTAGAGATAGGGAGGGCCGTAACTATGGCTACACCTTC
TRBJ2-1,few,TRBD2,TRBV29-1,CSVEGTSGGGRKFF,TGCAGCGTTGAGGGGACTAGCGGGGGGGGACGAAAGTTCTTC
TRBJ2-5,-,TRBD2,TRBV7-2,CASSIPLTSGTETQYF,TGTGCTAGCAGCATACCACTGACTAGCGGGACAGAGACCCAGTACTTC
TRBJ2-1,once,-,TRBV3-1,CASSRYNGGSYNEQFF,TGTGCCAGCAGCCGGTATAACGGGGGCTCCTACAATGAGCAGTTCTTC
TRBJ2-3,many,-,TRBV5-1,CASRQGAKSTDTQYF,TGCGCCAGCAGACAAGGGGCCAAAAGCACAGATACGCAGTATTTT
TRBJ2-7,few,-,TRBV28,CASSFGRYFYEQYF,TGTGCCAGCAGCTTCGGACGTTACTTCTACGAGCAGTACTTC
TRBJ2-1,-,-,TRBV19,CASTMNRDTYNEQFF,TGTGCCAGTACTATGAACAGGGATACCTACAATGAGCAGTTCTTC
TRBJ1-2,-,-,TRBV29-1,CSVPGGVGYTF,TGCAGCGTTCCTGGGGGGGTTGGCTACACCTTC
TRBJ1-1,few,-,TRBV7-9,CASSFSGPEAFF,TGTGCCAGCAGCTTTTCGGGACCTGAAGCTTTCTTT
TRBJ2-2,-,TRBD2,TRBV2,CASLTSGNTGELFF,TGTGCCAGTTTGACTAGCGGGAACACCGGGGAGCTGTTTTTT
TRBJ2-7,few,TRBD2,TRBV3-1,CASSRPGLPHYEQYF,TGTGCCAGCAGCCGGCCGGGACTACCCCACTACGAGCAGTACTTC
TRBJ2-7,-,-,TRBV7-8,CASSLLRIAYEQYF,TGTGCCAGCAGCCTCCTACGGATAGCCTACGAGCAGTACTTC
TRBJ2-1,-,TRBD1,TRBV5-1,CASSGEGAGYNEQFF,TGCGCCAGCAGTGGAGAGGGGGCAGGATACAATGAGCAGTTCTTC
TRBJ2-4,-,-,TRBV30,CAWSVEGGNIQYF,TGTGCCTGGAGTGTTGAGGGGGGAAACATTCAGTACTTC
TRBJ2-7,-,-,TRBV7-2,CASSGLYDFYNEQYF,TGTGCCAGCAGCGGACTCTATGACTTTTACAATGAGCAGTACTTC
TRBJ2-3,many,TRBD2,TRBV15,CATSRDLAGGDTQYF,TGTGCCACCAGCAGAGATCTTGCGGGAGGAGATACGCAGTATTTT
TRBJ2-5,few,-,TRBV12-5,CASGLVGEETQYF,TGTGCTAGTGGTTTGGTAGGGGAAGAGACCCAGTACTTC
TRBJ2-7,few,-,TRBV5-1,CASSLDPTDSYEQYF,TGCGCCAGCAGCTTAGACCCGACAGATTCCTACGAGCAGTACTTC
TRBJ2-1,-,-,TRBV29-1,CSVTPHRGGQFF,TGCAGCGTTACCCCCCATCGGGGTGGGCAGTTCTTC
TRBJ2-1,few,TRBD2,TRBV13,CASSSDGTRRNEQFF,TGTGCCAGCAGCTCCGACGGGACTAGACGCAATGAGCAGTTCTTC
TRBJ2-7,few,-,TRBV18,CASSPPKGGRYEQYF,TGTGCCAGCTCACCACCAAAGGGGGGGAGGTACGAGCAGTACTTC
TRBJ2-1,-,-,TRBV20-1,CSASGAKQFF,TGCAGTGCTAGCGGAGCTAAGCAGTTCTTC
TRBJ2-1,-,-,TRBV20-1,CSARGRGNEQFF,TGCAGTGCTAGAGGGCGGGGCAATGAGCAGTTCTTC
TRBJ2-7,-,-,TRBV9,CASSGLTPPYEQYF,TGTGCCAGCAGCGGCCTGACTCCTCCCTACGAGCAGTACTTC
TRBJ2-7,-,TRBD1,TRBV5-1,CASSLAVFTSAGGYNEQYF,TGCGCCAGCAGCTTGGCCGTCTTCACAAGTGCAGGGGGCTACAATGAGCAGTACTTC
TRBJ2-7,few,-,TRBV5-1,CASSPPTDTYEQYF,TGCGCCAGCAGCCCCCCGACAGATACCTACGAGCAGTACTTC
TRBJ2-7,-,TRBD2,TRBV12-3/TRBV12-4,CASSLISLAGGDEQYF,TGTGCCAGCAGCCTCATTTCACTAGCGGGAGGGGACGAGCAGTACTTC
TRBJ2-3,-,-,TRBV12-3/TRBV12-4,CASSFSGSTDAQYF,TGTGCCAGCAGTTTCAGTGGGAGCACAGATGCGCAGTATTTT
TRBJ1-5,once,-,TRBV20-1,CSARVGARDQPQHF,TGCAGTGCTAGAGTGGGGGCTCGGGATCAGCCCCAGCATTTT
TRBJ2-7,once,TRBD1,TRBV6-6,CASSYSGTGDEQYF,TGTGCCAGCAGTTATTCCGGGACAGGGGACGAGCAGTACTTC
TRBJ2-7,-,TRBD2,TRBV5-1,CASSPMGLAPISSYNEQYF,TGCGCCAGCAGCCCGATGGGACTAGCGCCAATTAGCTCCTACAATGAGCAGTACTTC